Listed here are 9 T cell receptor beta chains from one sample, sequenced in a study of response to subunit inactivated influenza vaccine. TCRdb independently ran MiXCR on the RT-PCR reads; one entry per CDR3 protein. The repertoire holds a few hundred thousand distinct CDR3 sequences, with less than 15% as singletons. The specimen was PBMCs from blood, collected 11 to 12 days after vaccination. The receptors stem from a man aged 45-60 years who received an inactivated influenza vaccine.

This clonotype was found many times. This chain connects TRBV28 to TRBJ2-1; 12 bases agree with TRBD2. CDR1 and CDR2 from the germline V gene are MDHEN and SYDVKM. The CDR3 consists of 15 residues. V was clipped by 5 bases and J by 10 bases; unmatched bases: 9. CDR3 sequence reads: CASSPRLAGVGEQFF. Written as DNA, the CDR3 is TGTGCCAGCAGTCCCCGACTAGCGGGGGTCGGCGAGCAGTTCTTC.

This clonotype was found a few times. This chain joins TRBV3-1 and TRBJ1-1; 11 bases fit TRBD1. Trimming took 4 bases from V and 10 from J; bases not matched to a gene: 2. The V gene's germline CDR1 is LGHDT and CDR2 YNNKEL (reference sequence). The CDR3 sequence is 12 residues long. This CDR3 is CASSPGTGGAFF. The CDR3, as DNA: TGTGCCAGCAGCCCGGGGACAGGGGGAGCTTTCTTT. The full variable domain, completed using reference TRBV3-1 and TRBJ1-1, is DTAVSQTPKYLVTQMGNDKSIKCEQNLGHDTMYWYKQDSKKFLKIMFSYNNKELIINETVPNRFSPKSPDKAHLNLHINSLELGDSAVYFCASSPGTGGAFFGQGTRLTVV.

V is TRBV5-6 and J is TRBJ2-7, with a possible D match to TRBD1 (5 bases). The CDR3 is 13 amino acids. V was pared by 3 bases and J by 6 bases, with 13 bases between. Per the germline V gene, CDR1 is SGHDT and CDR2 is YYEEEE. This CDR3 reads CASSSTTDVEQYF. CDR3 DNA sequence: TGTGCCAGCAGCTCCACGACAGACGTCGAGCAGTACTTC. The full variable domain, with the rest looked up from reference TRBV5-6 and TRBJ2-7, is DAGVTQSPTHLIKTRGQQVTLRCSPKSGHDTVSWYQQALGQGPQFIFQYYEEEERQRGNFPDRFSGHQFPNYSSELNVNALLLGDSALYLCASSSTTDVEQYFGPGTRLTVT.

CDR3 coding DNA: TGCAGTGCTAGAGATAGGCCGGCCCGAAACACCTTC. Translating it yields CSARDRPARNTF. The J gene is TRBJ1-2, the V gene TRBV20-1, with D uncertain. The germline V gene encodes CDR1 DFQATT and CDR2 SNEGSKA (reference sequence). V dropped 0 bases and J dropped 12 bases, with 14 bases sitting between them. This CDR3 is built from 12 residues.

This clonotype was seen only a few times. The rearrangement uses TRBV5-1 and TRBJ2-5, with D perhaps given as TRBD1 or TRBD2 (5 bases each). This CDR3 spans 14 amino acids. CDR1 SGHRS and CDR2 YFSETQ come from the germline V gene. V lost 0 bases and J lost 5, with 11 bases in between. The CDR3 spells CASSLVSGSETQYF. DNA for the CDR3: TGCGCCAGCAGCTTGGTTTCAGGGAGCGAGACCCAGTACTTC.

In its sample, this clonotype was seen many times. The chain joins TRBV12-3 or TRBV12-4 to TRBJ2-1; D is ambiguous. CDR3 length equals 12 residues. V dropped 1 base and J dropped 10 bases, with 8 bases sitting between them. CDR3 region: CASSLGTREQFF. DNA for the CDR3: TGTGCCAGCAGTTTAGGTACCAGGGAGCAGTTCTTC.

This rearrangement joins TRBV7-8 to TRBJ1-3; D remains unclear. In germline, CDR1 is SGHVS, CDR2 FQNEAQ. Trimming removed 4 bases at V and 1 base at J, with 14 bases between. The CDR3 is made up of 16 amino acids. The CDR3 loop reads CASSSTAPGSGNTIYF. The CDR3 bases are TGTGCCAGCAGCTCCACTGCTCCCGGGTCTGGAAACACCATATATTTT.

This clonotype came up a few times. The V gene is TRBV6-2 or TRBV6-3, the J gene TRBJ2-2, with D perhaps matching TRBD1 or TRBD2 (5 bases each). The length of the CDR3 is 14 residues. V was shortened by 0 bases and J by 3 bases, with 5 bases between the two germline ends. Germline CDR1 MNHEY, CDR2 SVGEGT. CDR3 region: CASSYSGDTGELFF. The CDR3 DNA reads TGTGCCAGCAGTTACTCGGGGGACACCGGGGAGCTGTTTTTT.

There are a few counts of this clonotype. J is TRBJ1-4 and V is TRBV6-1; maybe TRBD1 (5 bases). The CDR3 is 15 residues long. With 5 bases removed from V and 7 bases from J, the gap between germline ends came to 17 bases. Germline CDR1 reads MNHNS; CDR2 reads SASEGT. The CDR3 loop is CASSPVGPGGEKLFF. The DNA of the CDR3 is TGTGCCAGCAGTCCTGTGGGACCAGGCGGTGAAAAACTGTTTTTT.